This T cell receptor beta chain was recovered during a study of technical replicates of blood from a handful of donors. Sequencing was performed with immunoSEQ multiplex PCR; in TCRdb, only in-frame clones are kept and a portion is missing. The sample records fewer than 110,000 clones, roughly 95% being singletons. V lost 5 bases, J lost 1 base, and 3 bases stayed unmatched. Germline V lookup: CDR1 MNHEY, CDR2 SMNVEV (reference sequence). The length of the CDR3 is 14 residues. Sequencing used T cells isolated from PBMCs. The clonotype originates from a human donor in good health. The chain recombines TRBV27 with TRBJ2-7; TRBD1 matches 9 bases. This chain's CDR3 is CASSADRGSYEQYF. The CDR3 DNA sequence: TGTGCCAGCAGTGCGGACAGGGGTTCCTACGAGCAGTACTTC.